This T cell receptor (beta chain) is drawn from a study of radiation and T cells in renal cell carcinoma. The wider study: Nephrectomy followed 15 Gy stereotactic body radiation by 4 weeks. Findings and limits, study-wide: Pretreatment tumor biopsies were lacking, so baseline clonotypes are unknown.

Per the germline V gene, CDR1 is LNHDA and CDR2 is SQIVND (reference sequence). The CDR3 spans 13 residues. J lost 7 bases, V lost 5 bases, and 3 bases had no gene match. In the case of this clone: Its antigen is not identified.

Assay: immunoSEQ multiplex PCR; the TCRdb copy retains only in-frame clones and omits some. This table has 150,000 or so clones, roughly 90% appearing once. The time point here: baseline pretreatment blood. Treatment meaning: 15 Gy SBRT to primary tumor, nephrectomy 4 weeks later. Radiation-treated patients gave blood at baseline, week 2 and week 4. Sequencing used blood, obtained from a patient whose treatment included radiotherapy and nephrectomy. The V gene is TRBV19, the J gene TRBJ2-2; 8 bases are a match to TRBD1. This TCR was recovered from a woman in her sixties or seventies with renal cell carcinoma. CDR3 sequence: CASSPQGVGELFF. For the CDR3, the DNA is TGTGCCAGTAGTCCACAGGGGGTCGGGGAGCTGTTTTTT.